This TCR beta chain was identified during a study of beta chain features in type 1 diabetes. Findings and caveats of the study: Fewer insertions but more deletions were seen at VDJ junctions in type 1 diabetes patients. The naive, central memory and Treg TCRB repertoires showed an apparent similarity that was greater among patients than among healthy donors. Moderate but significant shortening of TCRB CDR3s was recorded in all four CD4+ subsets from Type 1 diabetes patients.

Turning to this clone: The antigen remains undetermined.

The study reverse transcribed the entire isolated RNA, so it sequenced expressed TCRB transcripts. Measured with immunoSEQ multiplex PCR; TCRdb has only the in-frame clones, and not every one. The sample includes 680,000 or so clones, roughly 13% of them seen just once. The source material was naive CD4+ T cells from blood. The TCR was taken from a man aged 18 to 29 with type 1 diabetes.

CDR3 in DNA: TGCAGTCCAAGCCCCCAGTGGGAGCAGTACTTC. Encoded protein: CSPSPQWEQYF. The rearrangement joins TRBV20-1 to TRBJ2-7; D unclear. The CDR3 is made up of 11 amino acids. V dropped 8 bases and J dropped 7 bases, with 15 bases sitting between them. CDR1 DFQATT and CDR2 SNEGSKA come from the germline V gene (reference sequence).